The TCR beta chain described here comes from a study of T cell changes during pregnancy in multiple sclerosis. Here immunoSEQ multiplex PCR was the method, and the copy in TCRdb shows in-frame clones only, minus some. The table includes around 68,000 clones, 90% to 95% detected once. The CDR3 is made up of 13 amino acids. V gave up 5 bases and J gave up 0 bases, with 5 bases separating them. Per the germline V gene, CDR1 is SGHRS and CDR2 is YFSETQ. The V call is TRBV5-1, the J call TRBJ1-4; no definite D call. This clonotype originated in a female donor in good health, enrolled as a control in a pregnancy study. The sample consisted of peripheral blood, taken in the third trimester of pregnancy. CDR3 coding DNA: TGCGCCAGCAGAGGAGCAACTAATGAAAAACTGTTTTTT. Translating gives CASRGATNEKLFF.